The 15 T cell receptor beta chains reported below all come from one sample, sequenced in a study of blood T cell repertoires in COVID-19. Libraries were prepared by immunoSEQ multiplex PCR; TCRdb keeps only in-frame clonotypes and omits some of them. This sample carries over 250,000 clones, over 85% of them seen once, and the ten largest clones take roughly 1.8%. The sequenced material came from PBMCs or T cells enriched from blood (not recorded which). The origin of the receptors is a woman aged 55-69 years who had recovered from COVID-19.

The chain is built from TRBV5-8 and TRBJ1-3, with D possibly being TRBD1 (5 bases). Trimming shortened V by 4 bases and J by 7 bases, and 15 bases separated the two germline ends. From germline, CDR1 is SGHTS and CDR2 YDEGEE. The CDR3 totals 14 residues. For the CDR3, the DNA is TGTGCCAGCAGCGCGGCGGCAGGGTGGAACACCATATATTTT. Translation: CASSAAAGWNTIYF.

The DNA of the CDR3 is TGTGCCAGCAGGAGAACTAGCGGGGGCCCCACAGATACGCAGTATTTT. Its protein product is CASRRTSGGPTDTQYF. The chain is built from TRBV27 and TRBJ2-3; TRBD2 matches at 11 bases. CDR3 length: 16 amino acids. The germline gives CDR1 MNHEY, CDR2 SMNVEV (reference sequence). The ends lost 6 bases at V and 2 bases at J; junction bases unmatched: 7.

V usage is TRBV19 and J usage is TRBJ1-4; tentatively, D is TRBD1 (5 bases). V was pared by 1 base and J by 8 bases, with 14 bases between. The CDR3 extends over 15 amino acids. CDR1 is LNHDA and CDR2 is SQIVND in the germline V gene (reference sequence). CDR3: CASSIAARVREKLFF. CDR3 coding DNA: TGTGCCAGTAGTATAGCCGCCAGGGTACGAGAAAAACTGTTTTTT.

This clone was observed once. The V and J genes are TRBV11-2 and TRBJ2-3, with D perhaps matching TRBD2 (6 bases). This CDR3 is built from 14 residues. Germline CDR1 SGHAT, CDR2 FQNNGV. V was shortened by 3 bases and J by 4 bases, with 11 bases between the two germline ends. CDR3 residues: CASSFPGAADTQYF. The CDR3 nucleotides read TGTGCCAGCAGCTTCCCGGGAGCGGCAGATACGCAGTATTTT.

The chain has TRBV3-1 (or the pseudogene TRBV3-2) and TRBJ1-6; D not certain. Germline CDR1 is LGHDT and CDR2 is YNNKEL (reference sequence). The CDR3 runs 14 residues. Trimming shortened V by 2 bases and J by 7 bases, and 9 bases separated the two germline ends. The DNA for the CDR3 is TGTGCCAGCAGCCAATCTGAGGTAAATTCACCCCTCCACTTT. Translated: CASSQSEVNSPLHF.

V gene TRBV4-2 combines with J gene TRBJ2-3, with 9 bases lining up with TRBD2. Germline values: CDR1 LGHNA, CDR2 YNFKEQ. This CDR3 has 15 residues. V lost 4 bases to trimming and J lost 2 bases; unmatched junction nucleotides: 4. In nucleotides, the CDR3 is TGTGCCAGCAGCCTAGCGGGAGTGAACACAGATACGCAGTATTTT. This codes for CASSLAGVNTDTQYF.

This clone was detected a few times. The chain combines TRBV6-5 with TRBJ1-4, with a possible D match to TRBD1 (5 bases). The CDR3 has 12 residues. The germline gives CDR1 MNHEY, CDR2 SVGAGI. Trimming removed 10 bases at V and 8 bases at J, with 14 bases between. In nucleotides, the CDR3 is TGTGCCACCTACAGGTTTGGAGAAAAACTGTTTTTT. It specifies CATYRFGEKLFF.

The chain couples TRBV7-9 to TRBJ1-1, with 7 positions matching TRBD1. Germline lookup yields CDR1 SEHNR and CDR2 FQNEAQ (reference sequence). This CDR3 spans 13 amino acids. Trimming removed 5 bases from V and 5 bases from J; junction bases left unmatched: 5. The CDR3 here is CASSPTGQTEAFF. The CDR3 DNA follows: TGTGCCAGCAGCCCGACAGGGCAAACTGAAGCTTTCTTT.

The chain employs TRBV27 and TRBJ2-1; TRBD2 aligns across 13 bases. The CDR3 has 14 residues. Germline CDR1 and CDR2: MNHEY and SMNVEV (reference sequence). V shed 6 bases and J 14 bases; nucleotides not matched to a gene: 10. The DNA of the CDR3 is TGTGCCAGCAGCGATCGACCGGGACTAGCGGGAAAGTTCTTC. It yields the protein CASSDRPGLAGKFF.

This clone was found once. DNA for the CDR3: TGTGCCAGCAGCGCCTGGGCGGGGGGGATCACAGATACGCAGTATTTT. This gives the protein CASSAWAGGITDTQYF. The chain combines TRBV9 with TRBJ2-3, with 9 bases matching TRBD2. With V trimmed by 3 bases and J by 2 bases, 7 bases remained unmatched. The CDR3 is 16 amino acids. Germline loops: CDR1 SGDLS, CDR2 YYNGEE. The variable domain in full, with the rest retrieved from reference TRBV9 and TRBJ2-3, is DSGVTQTPKHLITATGQRVTLRCSPRSGDLSVYWYQQSLDQGLQFLIQYYNGEERAKGNILERFSAQQFPDLHSELNLSSLELGDSALYFCASSAWAGGITDTQYFGPGTRLTVL.

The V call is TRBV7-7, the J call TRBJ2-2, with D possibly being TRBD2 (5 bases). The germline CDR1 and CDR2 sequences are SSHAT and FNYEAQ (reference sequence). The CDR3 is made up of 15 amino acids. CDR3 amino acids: CASAAQQITTGELFF. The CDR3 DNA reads TGTGCTAGCGCAGCCCAACAGATTACCACCGGGGAGCTGTTTTTT.

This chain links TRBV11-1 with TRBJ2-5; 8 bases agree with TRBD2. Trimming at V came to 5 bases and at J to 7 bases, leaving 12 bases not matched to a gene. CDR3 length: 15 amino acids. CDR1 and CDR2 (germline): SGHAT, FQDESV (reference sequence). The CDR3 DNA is TGTGCCAGCAGCCGAGCCGGGACTAGTAAGCGGACCCAGTACTTC. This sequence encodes CASSRAGTSKRTQYF.

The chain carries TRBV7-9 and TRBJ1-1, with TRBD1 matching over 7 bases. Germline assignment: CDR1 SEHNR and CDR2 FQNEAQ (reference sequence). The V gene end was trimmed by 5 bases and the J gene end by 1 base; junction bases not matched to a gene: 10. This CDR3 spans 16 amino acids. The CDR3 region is CASSPSGQIKNTEAFF. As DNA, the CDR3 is TGTGCCAGCAGCCCCTCGGGACAGATAAAGAACACTGAAGCTTTCTTT. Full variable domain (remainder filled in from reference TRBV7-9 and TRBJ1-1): DTGVSQNPRHKITKRGQNVTFRCDPISEHNRLYWYRQTLGQGPEFLTYFQNEAQLEKSRLLSDRFSAERPKGSFSTLEIQRTEQGDSAMYLCASSPSGQIKNTEAFFGQGTRLTVV.

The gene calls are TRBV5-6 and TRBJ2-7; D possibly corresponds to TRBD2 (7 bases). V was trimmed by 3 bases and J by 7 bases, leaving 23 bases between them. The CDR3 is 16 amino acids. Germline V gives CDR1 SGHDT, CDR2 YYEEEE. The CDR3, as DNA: TGTGCCAGCAGCTATCCCGGGGGCGAACTAGCGAGGGAGCAGTACTTC. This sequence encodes CASSYPGGELAREQYF.

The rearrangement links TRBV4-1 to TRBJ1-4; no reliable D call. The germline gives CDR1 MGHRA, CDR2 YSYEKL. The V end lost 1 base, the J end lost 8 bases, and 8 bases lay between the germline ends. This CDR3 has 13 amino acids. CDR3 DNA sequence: TGCGCCAGCAGCCAAGTACTTCCGGAAAAACTGTTTTTT. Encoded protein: CASSQVLPEKLFF.